This T cell receptor beta chain was obtained from a study of identical twins. Points from the study as a whole: With abundant cord blood beta clonotypes, insertions were fewer; memory repertoires showed no such pattern.

Points on this clonotype: Its antigen is still unknown.

A template switching step contributed a universal primer site, while unique molecular identifiers were present in the cDNA. TCRdb re-derived calls from the 5' RACE reads in MiXCR, one entry per CDR3 protein. The data contain around 370,000 distinct CDR3 sequences, approximately 10% of them singletons. There were only healthy Caucasians among the donors. CDR3 length equals 13 residues. The trim removed 7 bases at V and 7 bases at J, leaving 7 bases unmatched. Per the germline V gene, CDR1 is MNHNS and CDR2 is SASEGT. The receptor was isolated from a woman aged 45-59 years in good health. The chain couples TRBV6-1 to TRBJ2-5, with TRBD1 matching 9 bases. Material for sequencing was naive T cells sorted from blood. The CDR3 nucleotides are TGTGCCAGCAACAGGGGGCGATTAGGGACCCAGTACTTC. Residues: CASNRGRLGTQYF.